This TCR beta chain derives from a study of cytomegalovirus exposure and HLA in healthy donors. Use of 60 Vbeta and 13 Jbeta primers characterized the PCR. Some clones are missing from TCRdb's copy, which holds only in-frame ones; the method was immunoSEQ multiplex PCR. The top ten clones hold around 1.5% of a sample with fewer than 250,000 clones, about 85% of them seen once. Germline CDR1 KGHSH, CDR2 LQKENI. The CDR3 is made up of 14 amino acids. Deletions cut 5 bases from V and 2 bases from J, with 13 bases between. The clonotype was recovered from a woman aged 45-65 years in good health and CMV-seronegative. The chain joins TRBV18 to TRBJ2-7; TRBD1 might be the D (6 bases). Source material: PBMCs. The CDR3 DNA follows: TGTGCCAGCTCAGGGGACGAGGGGGCCTACGAGCAGTACTTC. Translated, it gives CASSGDEGAYEQYF.